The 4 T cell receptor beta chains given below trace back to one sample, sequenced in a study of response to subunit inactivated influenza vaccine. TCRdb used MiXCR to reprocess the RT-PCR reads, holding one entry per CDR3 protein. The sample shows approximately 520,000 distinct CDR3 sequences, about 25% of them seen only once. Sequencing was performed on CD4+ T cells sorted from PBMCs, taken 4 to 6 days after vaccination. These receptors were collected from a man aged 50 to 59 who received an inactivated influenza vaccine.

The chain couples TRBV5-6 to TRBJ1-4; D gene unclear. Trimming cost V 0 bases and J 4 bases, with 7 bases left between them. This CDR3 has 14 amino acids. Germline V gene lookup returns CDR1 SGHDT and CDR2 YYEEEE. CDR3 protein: CASSLGVGNEKLFF. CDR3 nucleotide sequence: TGTGCCAGCAGCTTGGGAGTCGGTAATGAAAAACTGTTTTTT. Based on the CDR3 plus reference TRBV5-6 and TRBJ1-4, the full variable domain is DAGVTQSPTHLIKTRGQQVTLRCSPKSGHDTVSWYQQALGQGPQFIFQYYEEEERQRGNFPDRFSGHQFPNYSSELNVNALLLGDSALYLCASSLGVGNEKLFFGSGTQLSVL.

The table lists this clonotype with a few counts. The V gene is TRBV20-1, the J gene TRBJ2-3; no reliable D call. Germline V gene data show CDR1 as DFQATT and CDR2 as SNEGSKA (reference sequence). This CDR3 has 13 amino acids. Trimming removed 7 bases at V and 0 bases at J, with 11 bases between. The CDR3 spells CSERSPSTDTQYF. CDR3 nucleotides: TGCAGTGAAAGGTCCCCTAGCACAGATACGCAGTATTTT.

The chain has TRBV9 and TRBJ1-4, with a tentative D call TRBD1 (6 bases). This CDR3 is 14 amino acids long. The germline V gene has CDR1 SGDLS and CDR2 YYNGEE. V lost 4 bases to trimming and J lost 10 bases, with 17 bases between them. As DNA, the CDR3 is TGTGCCAGCAGCCAAACGGCCGGGGGCGGAAAACTGTTTTTT. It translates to CASSQTAGGGKLFF.

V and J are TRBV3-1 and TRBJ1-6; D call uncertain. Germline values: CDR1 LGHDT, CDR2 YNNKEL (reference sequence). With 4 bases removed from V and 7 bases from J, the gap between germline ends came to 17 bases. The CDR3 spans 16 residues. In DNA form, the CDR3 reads TGTGCCAGCAGCCTCGTAACTCCGGGAGCCAATTCACCCCTCCACTTT. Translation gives CASSLVTPGANSPLHF.